This T cell receptor beta chain was sequenced in a study of T cell repertoires in aging, cancer and after chemotherapy. This CDR3 spans 14 amino acids. The germline V gene has CDR1 MNHEY and CDR2 SVGAGI. Trimming took off 6 bases at V and 5 bases at J, with 13 bases between the two ends. By share, this clonotype ranks as medium-sized (0.01 to 0.1%). Rearranged V-D-J TRB sequences were amplified with a mixed TRB-A/B primer pool. TCRdb reprocessed the multiplex PCR reads via MiXCR and lists one record per CDR3 protein. The table lists 750 to 1,000 distinct CDR3 sequences, approximately 20% of them singletons. Peripheral blood genomic DNA, not sorted cells or RNA, was the template.

The chain is built from TRBV6-5 and TRBJ2-2; D may correspond to TRBD1 or TRBD2 (5 bases each). The sequencing sample was made of blood. The clonotype originates from a human donor with a solid tumor. The CDR3 loop is CASSPGRTTGELFF. DNA for the CDR3: TGTGCCAGCAGCCCGGGGCGGACGACCGGGGAGCTGTTTTTT.